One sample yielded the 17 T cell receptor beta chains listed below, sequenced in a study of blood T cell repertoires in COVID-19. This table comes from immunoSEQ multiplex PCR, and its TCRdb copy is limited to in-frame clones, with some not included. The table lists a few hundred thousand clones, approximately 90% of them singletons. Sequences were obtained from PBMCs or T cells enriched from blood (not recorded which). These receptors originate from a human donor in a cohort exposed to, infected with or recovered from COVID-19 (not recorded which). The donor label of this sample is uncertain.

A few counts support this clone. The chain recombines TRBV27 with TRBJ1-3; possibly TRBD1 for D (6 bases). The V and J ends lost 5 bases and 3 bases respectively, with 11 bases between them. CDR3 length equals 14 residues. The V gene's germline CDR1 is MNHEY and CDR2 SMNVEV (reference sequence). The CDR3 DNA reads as TGTGCCAGCAGTACGAACAGGGTTGGAAACACCATATATTTT. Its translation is CASSTNRVGNTIYF.

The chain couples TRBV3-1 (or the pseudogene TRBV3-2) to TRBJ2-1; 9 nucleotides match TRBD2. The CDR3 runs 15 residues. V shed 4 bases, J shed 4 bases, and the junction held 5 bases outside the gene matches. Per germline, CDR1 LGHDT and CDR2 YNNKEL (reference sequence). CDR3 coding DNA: TGTGCCAGCAGCCGGGGGACTAGCAGATACAATGAGCAGTTCTTC. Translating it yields CASSRGTSRYNEQFF.

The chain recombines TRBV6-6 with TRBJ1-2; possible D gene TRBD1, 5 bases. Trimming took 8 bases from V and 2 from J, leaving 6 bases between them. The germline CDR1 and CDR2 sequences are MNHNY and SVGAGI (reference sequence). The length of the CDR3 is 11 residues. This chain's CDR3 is CASRQNYGYTF. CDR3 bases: TGTGCCAGCCGACAGAACTATGGCTACACCTTC.

In DNA, the CDR3 is TGTGCCAGCTCACCACGGGTCAGGGCGAACACCGGGGAGCTGTTTTTT. It encodes CASSPRVRANTGELFF. The chain links TRBV18 to TRBJ2-2; a possible D gene is TRBD1 (5 bases). CDR3 size: 16 residues. Germline CDR1 and CDR2: KGHSH and LQKENI. Trimming left V 1 base short and J 0 bases short, with 9 bases between.

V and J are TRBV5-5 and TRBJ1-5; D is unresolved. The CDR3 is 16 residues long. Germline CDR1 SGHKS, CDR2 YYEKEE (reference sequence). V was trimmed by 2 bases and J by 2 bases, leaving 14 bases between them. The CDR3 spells CASSLEDGGGNQPQHF. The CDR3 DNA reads TGTGCCAGCAGCTTAGAGGATGGAGGAGGCAATCAGCCCCAGCATTTT.

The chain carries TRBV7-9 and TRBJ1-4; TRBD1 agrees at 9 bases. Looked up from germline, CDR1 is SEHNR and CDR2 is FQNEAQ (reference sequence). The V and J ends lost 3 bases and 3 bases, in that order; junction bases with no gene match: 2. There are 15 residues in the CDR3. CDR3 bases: TGTGCCAGCAGCTTCCGGGACAGGGCTAATGAAAAACTGTTTTTT. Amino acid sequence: CASSFRDRANEKLFF.

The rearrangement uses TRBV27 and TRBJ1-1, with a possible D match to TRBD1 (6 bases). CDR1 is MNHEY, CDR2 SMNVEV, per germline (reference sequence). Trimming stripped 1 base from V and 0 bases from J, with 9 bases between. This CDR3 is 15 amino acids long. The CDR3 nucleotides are TGTGCCAGCAGTTTATTGGGGGCCATGAACACTGAAGCTTTCTTT. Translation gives CASSLLGAMNTEAFF.

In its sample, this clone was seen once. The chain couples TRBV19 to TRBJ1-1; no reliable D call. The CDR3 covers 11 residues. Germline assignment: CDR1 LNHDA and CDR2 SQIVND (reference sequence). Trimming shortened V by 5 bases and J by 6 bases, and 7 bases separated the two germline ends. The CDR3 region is CASSAGAEAFF. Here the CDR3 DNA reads TGTGCCAGTAGTGCCGGGGCTGAAGCTTTCTTT.

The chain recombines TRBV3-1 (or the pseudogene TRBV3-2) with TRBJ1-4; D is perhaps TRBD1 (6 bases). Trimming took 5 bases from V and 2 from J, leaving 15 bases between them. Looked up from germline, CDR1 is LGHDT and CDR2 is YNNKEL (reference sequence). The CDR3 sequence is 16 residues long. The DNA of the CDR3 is TGTGCCAGCAGCTCGACAGGCCCCTCCACTAATGAAAAACTGTTTTTT. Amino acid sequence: CASSSTGPSTNEKLFF.

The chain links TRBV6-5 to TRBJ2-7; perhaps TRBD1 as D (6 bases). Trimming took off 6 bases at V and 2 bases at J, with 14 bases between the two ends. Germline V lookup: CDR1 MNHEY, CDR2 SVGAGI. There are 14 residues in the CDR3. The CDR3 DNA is TGTGCCAGCAGGTCCGGGACAAAACCCTACGAGCAGTACTTC. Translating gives CASRSGTKPYEQYF.

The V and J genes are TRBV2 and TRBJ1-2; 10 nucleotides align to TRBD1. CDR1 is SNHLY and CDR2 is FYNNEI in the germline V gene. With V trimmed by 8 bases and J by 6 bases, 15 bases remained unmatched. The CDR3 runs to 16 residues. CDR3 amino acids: CASPAGLGQGNHGYTF. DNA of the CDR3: TGTGCCAGCCCCGCGGGGTTGGGACAGGGGAACCATGGCTACACCTTC.

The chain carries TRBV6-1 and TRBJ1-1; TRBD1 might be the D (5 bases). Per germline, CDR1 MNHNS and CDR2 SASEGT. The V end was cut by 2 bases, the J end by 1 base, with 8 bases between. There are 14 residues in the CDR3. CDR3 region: CASSENDRNTEAFF. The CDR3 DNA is TGTGCCAGCAGTGAAAATGACAGGAACACTGAAGCTTTCTTT.

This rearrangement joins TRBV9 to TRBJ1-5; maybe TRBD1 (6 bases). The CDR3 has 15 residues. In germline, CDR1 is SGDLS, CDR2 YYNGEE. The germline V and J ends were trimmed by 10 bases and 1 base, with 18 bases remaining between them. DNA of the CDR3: TGTGCCGGCATACCAGGGGTGCCGAGCAATCAGCCCCAGCATTTT. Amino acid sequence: CAGIPGVPSNQPQHF. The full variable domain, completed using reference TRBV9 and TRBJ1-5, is DSGVTQTPKHLITATGQRVTLRCSPRSGDLSVYWYQQSLDQGLQFLIQYYNGEERAKGNILERFSAQQFPDLHSELNLSSLELGDSALYFCAGIPGVPSNQPQHFGDGTRLSIL.

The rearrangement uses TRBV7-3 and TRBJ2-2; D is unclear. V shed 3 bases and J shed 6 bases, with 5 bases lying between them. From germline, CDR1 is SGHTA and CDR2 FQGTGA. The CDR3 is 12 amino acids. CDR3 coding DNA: TGTGCCAGCAGCTTGCGTCCCGGGGAGCTGTTTTTT. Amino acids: CASSLRPGELFF. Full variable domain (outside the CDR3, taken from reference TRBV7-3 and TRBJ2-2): GAGVSQTPSNKVTEKGKYVELRCDPISGHTALYWYRQSLGQGPEFLIYFQGTGAADDSGLPNDRFFAVRPEGSVSTLKIQRTERGDSAVYLCASSLRPGELFFGEGSRLTVL.

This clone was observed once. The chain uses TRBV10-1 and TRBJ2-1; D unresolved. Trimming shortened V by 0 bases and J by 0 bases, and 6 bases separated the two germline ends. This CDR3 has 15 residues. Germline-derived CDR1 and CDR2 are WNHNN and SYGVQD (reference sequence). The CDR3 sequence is CASSESRGSYNEQFF. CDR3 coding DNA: TGCGCCAGCAGTGAGTCGAGAGGCTCCTACAATGAGCAGTTCTTC.

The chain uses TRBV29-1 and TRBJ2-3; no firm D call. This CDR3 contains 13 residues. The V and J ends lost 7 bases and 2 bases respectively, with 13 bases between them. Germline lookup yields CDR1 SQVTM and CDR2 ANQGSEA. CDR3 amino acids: CSGDPKDTDTQYF. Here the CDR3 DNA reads TGCAGCGGAGATCCGAAAGACACAGATACGCAGTATTTT.

CDR3 protein: CAISESTEDTEAFF. In DNA form, the CDR3 reads TGTGCCATCAGTGAGTCGACAGAGGACACTGAAGCTTTCTTT. This chain links TRBV10-3 with TRBJ1-1; TRBD1 is a possible D gene (5 bases). Trimming took off 0 bases at V and 3 bases at J, with 8 bases between the two ends. Germline CDR1 reads ENHRY; CDR2 reads SYGVKD. The CDR3 length is 14 residues.